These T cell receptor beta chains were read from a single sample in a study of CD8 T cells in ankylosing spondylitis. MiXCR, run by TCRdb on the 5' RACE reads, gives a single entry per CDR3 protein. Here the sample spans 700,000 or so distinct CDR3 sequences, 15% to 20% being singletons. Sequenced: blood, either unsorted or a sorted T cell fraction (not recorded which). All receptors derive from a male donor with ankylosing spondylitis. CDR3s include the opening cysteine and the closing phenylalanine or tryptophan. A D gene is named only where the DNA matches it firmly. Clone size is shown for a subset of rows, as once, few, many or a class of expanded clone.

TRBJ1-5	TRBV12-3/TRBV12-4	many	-	TGTGCCAGCAGTTTGATTGAGGATCAGCCCCAGCATTTT	CASSLIEDQPQHF
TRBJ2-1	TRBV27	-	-	TGTGCCAGCAGCCCGGACAGTCTATGGAATGAGCAGTTCTTC	CASSPDSLWNEQFF
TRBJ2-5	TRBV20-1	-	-	TGCAGTGCTAGAGAGGGGGGCCTGGAGACCCAGTACTTC	CSAREGGLETQYF
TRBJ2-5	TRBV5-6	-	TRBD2	TGTGCCAGCAGCTCCCTCGGGGGTAGCGGGATACAGCAGACCCAGTACTTC	CASSSLGGSGIQQTQYF
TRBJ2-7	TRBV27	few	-	TGTGCCAGCAGTTCGAGTAGCGAGCAGTACTTC	CASSSSSEQYF
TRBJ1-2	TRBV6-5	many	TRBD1	TGTGCCAGCAGTTACGGACAGGGGGACTATGGCTACACCTTC	CASSYGQGDYGYTF
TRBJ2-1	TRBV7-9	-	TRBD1	TGTGCCAGCAGCGAATGGACAGGTGCTTACTCCTACAATGAGCAGTTCTTC	CASSEWTGAYSYNEQFF
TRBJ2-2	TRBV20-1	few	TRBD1	TGCAGTGCGAGGGACAGGGGGAGGACCGGGGAGCTGTTTTTT	CSARDRGRTGELFF
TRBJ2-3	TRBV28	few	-	TGTGCCAGCAGTTGGGGCCCCCCAGATACGCAGTATTTT	CASSWGPPDTQYF
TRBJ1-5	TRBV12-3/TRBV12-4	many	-	TGTGCCAGCAGTTTACAGGGGCGCGGGCAGCCCCAGCATTTT	CASSLQGRGQPQHF
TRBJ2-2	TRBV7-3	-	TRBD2	TGTGCCAGCAGCCCCCGGACTAGCGGGAGTATTGCCGGGGAGCTGTTTTTT	CASSPRTSGSIAGELFF
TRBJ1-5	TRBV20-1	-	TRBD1	TGCAGTGCTAGAGTTGACAGGGGAGGTCAGCCCCAGCATTTT	CSARVDRGGQPQHF
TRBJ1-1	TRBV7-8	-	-	TGTGCCAGCAGCGTCCGCAGGGGTTTGAACACTGAAGCTTTCTTT	CASSVRRGLNTEAFF
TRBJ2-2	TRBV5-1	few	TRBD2	TGCGCCAGCAATAGCGGGGCGATGAACACCGGGGAGCTGTTTTTT	CASNSGAMNTGELFF
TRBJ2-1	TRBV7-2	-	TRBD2	TGTGCCAGCAGCTTACCGGGACTAGCGGGACTCCAGGTCCCCTACAATGAGCAGTTCTTC	CASSLPGLAGLQVPYNEQFF